This record covers a single T cell receptor beta chain. The antigen is unknown. Produced via immunoSEQ multiplex PCR; TCRdb's table is partial and in-frame only. The sample lists around 220,000 clones; approximately 80% were seen once. The data were obtained in a study of cytomegalovirus exposure and HLA in healthy donors. Background on the study: The roughly 130 validation repertoires used the same platform as the roughly 720 first-cohort repertoires (as reported by a later analysis).

The CDR3 length is 13 residues. Per germline, CDR1 SGHTA and CDR2 FQGTGA. The V end was cut by 5 bases, the J end by 12 bases, with 17 bases between. Study-level results: TCR beta chains numbering 164 were designated cytomegalovirus-associated. Cytomegalovirus status was reportedly diagnosed by the classifier with high specificity and sensitivity.

The sequenced material came from PBMCs. V gene TRBV7-3 combines with J gene TRBJ2-1; D is perhaps TRBD2 (5 bases). The TCR was taken from a woman in her twenties or thirties in good health and CMV-seropositive. The CDR3 DNA follows: TGTGCCAGCAGCGCACTGGGGAGTCGGGTGCAGTTCTTC. Protein sequence: CASSALGSRVQFF.